The clone carrying this T cell receptor (beta chain) was observed at least ten times. Via MiXCR, TCRdb re-called the 5' RACE reads, giving one row per CDR3 protein. Of more than 100,000 distinct CDR3 sequences listed, roughly 11% are singletons. This sample is part of a study of CD8 T cells in ankylosing spondylitis. Germline V gene lookup returns CDR1 SGHTA and CDR2 FQGNSA. The CDR3 is 17 residues long. J lost 7 bases, V lost 5 bases, and 16 bases had no gene match. V and J are TRBV7-2 and TRBJ1-4, with 7 positions matching TRBD1. This clonotype was obtained from a female donor with ankylosing spondylitis or in good health (not recorded which). Sample: blood, either unsorted or a sorted T cell fraction (not recorded which). The CDR3 is CASSPGRGQVYSEKLFF. For the CDR3, the DNA is TGTGCCAGCAGCCCCGGAAGGGGGCAGGTTTACAGTGAAAAACTGTTTTTT.